This is a list of T cell receptor beta chains from one sample in a study of control samples from healthy donors and cancer patients. Assay used: immunoSEQ multiplex PCR; TCRdb lists only in-frame clones, some missing. The table lists approximately 150,000 clones, roughly 88% of them singletons. Sample: blood. The receptors shown here come from a man aged 18 to 35 in good health. Each CDR3 is given with its conserved first and last residue. A D gene is named only where the DNA matches it firmly. Expanded clones get a size class; other rows say once, few or many, or leave the size out.

abundance,d_gene,j_gene,v_gene,CDR3aa,CDR3nt
NA,NA,TRBJ2-1,TRBV7-2,CASSTPYRTAEQFF,TGTGCCAGCAGCACCCCCTATCGGACAGCTGAGCAGTTCTTC
NA,NA,TRBJ1-1,TRBV2,CASRKDRSYTEAFF,TGTGCCAGCAGAAAGGATAGAAGTTACACTGAAGCTTTCTTT
once,TRBD1,TRBJ1-4,TRBV6-1,CASSETPGQGSEKLFF,TGTGCCAGCAGTGAAACGCCGGGACAGGGGTCTGAAAAACTGTTTTTT
NA,TRBD1,TRBJ2-1,TRBV6-5,CASRLDRGAYNEQFF,TGTGCCAGCAGACTCGACAGGGGGGCCTACAATGAGCAGTTCTTC
NA,NA,TRBJ2-1,TRBV6-5,CASSSDRWGRGEQFF,TGTGCCAGCAGTTCTGACCGTTGGGGGCGGGGTGAGCAGTTCTTC
NA,NA,TRBJ2-3,TRBV5-1,CASSGGPRLEDTQYF,TGCGCCAGCAGCGGCGGGCCGCGGTTAGAAGATACGCAGTATTTT
NA,NA,TRBJ2-4,TRBV5-1,CASSSGDENIQYF,TGCGCCAGCAGCTCAGGCGATGAAAACATTCAGTACTTC
NA,NA,TRBJ2-5,TRBV28,CASSLHRGPAQYF,TGTGCCAGCAGTCTACATAGGGGTCCGGCCCAGTACTTC
NA,NA,TRBJ2-7,TRBV30,CAWSSGPSEQYF,TGTGCCTGGAGTTCCGGACCTAGCGAGCAGTACTTC
once,TRBD1,TRBJ2-1,TRBV28,CASSPGTEAGQFF,TGTGCCAGCAGCCCCGGGACAGAAGCAGGGCAGTTCTTC
NA,NA,TRBJ2-3,TRBV19,CASSPLAVITDTQYF,TGTGCCAGTAGTCCCCTCGCGGTGATCACAGATACGCAGTATTTT
NA,NA,TRBJ2-7,TRBV4-1,CASSLGGLVPYEQYF,TGCGCCAGCAGCCTAGGTGGCCTAGTACCCTACGAGCAGTACTTC
NA,NA,TRBJ1-3,TRBV27,CASSLSGSGNTIYF,TGTGCCAGCAGTTTGTCCGGCTCTGGAAACACCATATATTTT
once,NA,TRBJ2-6,TRBV7-6,CASSPARSSGANVLTF,TGTGCCAGCAGCCCGGCTCGATCCTCTGGGGCCAACGTCCTGACTTTC
NA,NA,TRBJ2-6,TRBV6-5,CASRPGLGGANVLTF,TGTGCCAGCAGGCCCGGTCTGGGAGGGGCCAACGTCCTGACTTTC
NA,NA,TRBJ2-1,TRBV19,CASSIGGGVDEQFF,TGTGCCAGTAGTATAGGGGGCGGGGTGGATGAGCAGTTCTTC
NA,NA,TRBJ2-3,TRBV5-4,CASTGRGLGFTDTQYF,TGTGCCAGCACTGGGCGGGGGCTCGGGTTTACAGATACGCAGTATTTT
once,NA,TRBJ1-5,TRBV6-5,CASRAGAPNQPQHF,TGTGCCAGCAGAGCAGGGGCTCCAAATCAGCCCCAGCATTTT
NA,TRBD1,TRBJ2-1,TRBV28,CASSANRGTYNEQFF,TGTGCCAGCAGTGCTAACAGGGGAACCTACAATGAGCAGTTCTTC
NA,TRBD2,TRBJ2-1,TRBV7-3,CASSPGTTPWVEQFF,TGTGCCAGCAGCCCCGGGACTACCCCTTGGGTTGAGCAGTTCTTC
NA,NA,TRBJ2-2,TRBV11-2,CASSLRLRGHTGELFF,TGTGCCAGCAGCTTACGTCTCCGGGGGCACACCGGGGAGCTGTTTTTT
once,TRBD1,TRBJ1-2,TRBV27,CASSFSGTGAGYTF,TGTGCCAGCAGTTTTTCCGGGACAGGGGCGGGCTACACCTTC
once,TRBD2,TRBJ2-3,TRBV9,CASSARSGLAGGTDTQYF,TGTGCCAGCAGCGCCCGCTCGGGACTAGCGGGGGGCACAGATACGCAGTATTTT
NA,NA,TRBJ2-7,TRBV3-1/TRBV3-2,CASIGGGLRRHEQYF,TGTGCCAGCATAGGGGGGGGACTACGACGGCACGAGCAGTACTTC
NA,NA,TRBJ2-4,TRBV7-2,CASSLGSIQDIQYF,TGTGCCAGCAGCTTAGGTTCCATACAGGACATTCAGTACTTC
NA,TRBD2,TRBJ2-1,TRBV7-6,CASSLEAGGYNEQFF,TGTGCCAGCAGCTTAGAAGCGGGGGGGTACAATGAGCAGTTCTTC
NA,NA,TRBJ2-1,TRBV6-2/TRBV6-3,CASSGDPGSNEQFF,TGTGCCAGCAGTGGAGACCCGGGCAGCAATGAGCAGTTCTTC
NA,NA,TRBJ2-5,TRBV7-9,CASSLAQGRETQYF,TGTGCCAGCAGCCTAGCGCAGGGAAGGGAGACCCAGTACTTC
NA,NA,TRBJ2-5,TRBV19,CASSIGENQGETQYF,TGTGCCAGTAGTATAGGTGAAAACCAGGGAGAGACCCAGTACTTC
NA,NA,TRBJ2-7,TRBV7-9,CASSARDFTREQYF,TGTGCCAGCAGCGCCAGGGACTTCACGCGCGAGCAGTACTTC
NA,TRBD1,TRBJ2-3,TRBV28,CASSLAQTGGIDTQYF,TGTGCCAGCAGTTTGGCGCAAACAGGGGGCATAGATACGCAGTATTTT
NA,TRBD1,TRBJ1-3,TRBV7-9,CASSLRQGSSGNTIYF,TGTGCCAGCAGCCTTCGACAGGGAAGCTCTGGAAACACCATATATTTT
NA,NA,TRBJ2-5,TRBV28,CASSLPMETQYF,TGTGCCAGCAGCCTCCCGATGGAGACCCAGTACTTC
NA,NA,TRBJ2-1,TRBV11-3,CASSHNNGDEQFF,TGTGCCAGCAGCCATAATAATGGGGATGAGCAGTTCTTC
NA,NA,TRBJ1-2,TRBV7-2,CASSLVGGVGYGYTF,TGTGCCAGCAGCTTAGTGGGGGGCGTCGGCTATGGCTACACCTTC
NA,NA,TRBJ2-3,TRBV25-1,CASSELDSPTDTQYF,TGTGCCAGCAGTGAATTAGACAGCCCCACAGATACGCAGTATTTT
once,NA,TRBJ2-2,TRBV11-3,CASNQGTGELFF,TGTGCCAGCAACCAGGGCACCGGGGAGCTGTTTTTT
NA,NA,TRBJ2-7,TRBV14,CASSQGMGPYEQYF,TGTGCCAGCAGCCAAGGTATGGGTCCCTACGAGCAGTACTTC
NA,TRBD1,TRBJ1-4,TRBV5-4,CASSSQGAGSNEKLFF,TGTGCCAGCAGCTCGCAGGGGGCCGGTTCTAATGAAAAACTGTTTTTT
few,NA,TRBJ2-4,TRBV7-9,CASSPPPAKNIQYF,TGTGCCAGCAGCCCCCCACCGGCCAAAAACATTCAGTACTTC
NA,TRBD1,TRBJ2-3,TRBV7-2,CASSLSGTGSTDTQYF,TGTGCCAGCAGCTTATCCGGGACAGGGAGCACAGATACGCAGTATTTT
NA,NA,TRBJ2-1,TRBV7-2,CASSPNRAGPGFF,TGTGCCAGCAGTCCCAACAGAGCCGGGCCGGGGTTCTTC
NA,NA,TRBJ1-3,TRBV6-2/TRBV6-3,CASSYSGFSGNTIYF,TGTGCCAGCAGTTACTCGGGCTTTTCTGGAAACACCATATATTTT
NA,NA,TRBJ1-3,TRBV7-2,CASGSSGNTIYF,TGTGCCAGCGGGAGCTCTGGAAACACCATATATTTT